The source of this T cell receptor (beta chain) is a study of CD8 T cells in ankylosing spondylitis. Points on this clonotype: Antigen specificity is unknown.

Quantitative 5'-RACE with molecular barcodes produced the TCR beta libraries. TCRdb re-analysed the 5' RACE reads in MiXCR, keeping a single row per CDR3 protein. The sample lists some 450,000 distinct CDR3 sequences; about 15% were seen once. Study-wide results and caveats: Roughly eight highly homologous variants made up a TCR beta motif that seemed to typify ankylosing spondylitis blood.

This CDR3 contains 16 residues. Germline CDR1 is LGHNA and CDR2 is YNFKEQ. V shed 1 base, J shed 3 bases, and the junction held 6 bases outside the gene matches. Sample: blood, either unsorted or a sorted T cell fraction (not recorded which). The TCR was taken from a male donor with ankylosing spondylitis. The chain combines TRBV4-2 with TRBJ2-1; the match to TRBD1 covers 7 bases. This CDR3 is CASSQAEGQSYNEQFF. DNA for the CDR3: TGTGCCAGCAGCCAAGCAGAGGGACAGAGCTACAATGAGCAGTTCTTC.